This passage covers 20 T cell receptor beta chains from one sample sequenced in a study of tissue T cells after allogeneic stem cell transplantation. Sequenced by immunoSEQ multiplex PCR; TCRdb stores in-frame clones only, minus some. The data show 25,000 to 35,000 clones, about 85% seen once. The starting material was blood, obtained before transplantation. The receptors were gathered from a woman aged 18-49 years who later had graft-versus-host disease after an allogeneic stem cell transplant.

The chain joins TRBV5-4 to TRBJ2-3; possibly TRBD1 for D (5 bases). V lost 4 bases and J 0 bases, leaving 9 bases between the germline ends. This CDR3 comprises 14 residues. CDR1 is SGHNT, CDR2 YYREEE, per germline (reference sequence). CDR3 in amino acids: CASSPDRSTDTQYF. CDR3 bases: TGTGCCAGCAGCCCCGACAGAAGCACAGATACGCAGTATTTT. Complete variable domain (other parts from reference TRBV5-4 and TRBJ2-3): ETGVTQSPTHLIKTRGQQVTLRCSSQSGHNTVSWYQQALGQGPQFIFQYYREEENGRGNFPPRFSGLQFPNYSSELNVNALELDDSALYLCASSPDRSTDTQYFGPGTRLTVL.

CDR3 amino acids: CASSRDPYGYTF. Written as DNA, the CDR3 is TGTGCCAGCAGCAGGGATCCCTATGGCTACACCTTC. V is TRBV21-1 and J is TRBJ1-2. TRBV21-1 is listed as a pseudogene. There are 12 residues in the CDR3.

This sequence joins TRBV2 and TRBJ1-4; D ambiguous. V lost 8 bases and J 0 bases, leaving 16 bases between the germline ends. The CDR3 sequence is 16 residues long. Germline V gene lookup returns CDR1 SNHLY and CDR2 FYNNEI. The CDR3 sequence: CASEKAPVATNEKLFF. CDR3 DNA sequence: TGTGCCAGCGAGAAAGCGCCAGTTGCAACTAATGAAAAACTGTTTTTT.

J is TRBJ1-5 and V is TRBV19; D might be TRBD1 (6 bases). CDR1 is LNHDA and CDR2 is SQIVND in the germline V gene (reference sequence). V was clipped by 3 bases and J by 0 bases, with 12 bases between them. CDR3 length: 16 amino acids. CDR3 region: CASSIGGAGSNQPQHF. The CDR3 DNA follows: TGTGCCAGTAGTATTGGGGGCGCGGGTAGCAATCAGCCCCAGCATTTT.

The chain uses TRBV15 and TRBJ2-1; the D gene is possibly TRBD2 (6 bases). Between the trimmed V and J ends, which lost 7 bases and 4 bases, there was a span of 14 bases. The CDR3 contains 14 residues. In germline, CDR1 is LNHNV, CDR2 YYDKDF (reference sequence). Here the CDR3 reads CATTRAGTYNEQFF. The CDR3 DNA sequence: TGTGCCACCACTAGGGCAGGGACTTACAATGAGCAGTTCTTC.

The V call is TRBV6-1, the J call TRBJ1-1, with a tentative D call TRBD1 (5 bases). V was clipped by 1 base and J by 6 bases, with 18 bases between them. The CDR3 has 16 amino acids. Germline V gene lookup returns CDR1 MNHNS and CDR2 SASEGT. Here the CDR3 DNA reads TGTGCCAGCAGTGAAGGTTTTCAGGGACGACTTGCTGAAGCTTTCTTT. Amino acids: CASSEGFQGRLAEAFF.

The J gene is TRBJ1-2, the V gene TRBV6-1; D is possibly TRBD1 (6 bases). The ends were cut back, 3 bases at V and 5 bases at J, with 13 bases in the middle. The CDR3 totals 14 residues. Germline loops: CDR1 MNHNS, CDR2 SASEGT. Here the CDR3 reads CASSEHDRSYGYTF. Written as DNA, the CDR3 is TGTGCCAGCAGTGAGCACGACAGGTCGTATGGCTACACCTTC.

In nucleotides, the CDR3 is TGTGCCAGCAGCCTGAGCGGATGGGCAACCTACGAGCAGTACTTC. Protein: CASSLSGWATYEQYF. This sequence joins TRBV4-2 and TRBJ2-7; a weak D match, TRBD2 (5 bases). The CDR3 totals 15 residues. From germline, CDR1 is LGHNA and CDR2 YNFKEQ. The ends were cut back, 4 bases at V and 2 bases at J, with 15 bases in the middle.

This chain connects TRBV10-2 to TRBJ2-3; TRBD2 aligns across 11 bases. Germline values: CDR1 WSHSY, CDR2 SAAADI. The V and J ends lost 6 bases and 4 bases, in that order; junction bases with no gene match: 3. CDR3 size: 14 residues. The CDR3 sequence: CASRTGLAADTQYF. The DNA for the CDR3 is TGCGCCAGCAGGACGGGACTAGCGGCAGATACGCAGTATTTT.

J is TRBJ1-2 and V is TRBV27, with D perhaps matching TRBD1 (5 bases). V shed 2 bases and J shed 7 bases, with 17 bases lying between them. The CDR3 totals 15 residues. Germline V gene sequence: CDR1 MNHEY, CDR2 SMNVEV (reference sequence). The CDR3 spells CASSLGMGGFAGYTF. The CDR3 region has the DNA TGTGCCAGCAGTTTAGGAATGGGGGGGTTTGCTGGCTACACCTTC.

This rearrangement joins TRBV6-1 to TRBJ2-5, with TRBD2 matching over 8 bases. The junction had 18 bases not matched to a gene; V was cut back by 0 bases and J by 0 bases. The germline CDR1 and CDR2 sequences are MNHNS and SASEGT. The CDR3 extends over 21 amino acids. The CDR3 region has the DNA TGTGCCAGCAGTGAAGCCTTCTCAATATACCGGGCACTAGCGGACCAAGAGACCCAGTACTTC. Translation: CASSEAFSIYRALADQETQYF.

This chain connects TRBV4-1 to TRBJ1-2, with D perhaps matching TRBD1 (6 bases). There are 19 residues in the CDR3. The germline V gene encodes CDR1 MGHRA and CDR2 YSYEKL. V dropped 0 bases and J dropped 3 bases, with 23 bases sitting between them. The CDR3 loop is CASSQEVWGRGSVDYGYTF. CDR3 in DNA: TGCGCCAGCAGCCAAGAGGTTTGGGGCAGGGGCTCTGTGGACTATGGCTACACCTTC.

This rearrangement joins TRBV5-1 to TRBJ2-2; 8 bases match TRBD2. From germline, CDR1 is SGHRS and CDR2 YFSETQ. The CDR3 covers 16 residues. Trimming cost V 0 bases and J 2 bases; bases outside gene matches: 3. The CDR3 spells CASSLGLASNTGELFF. CDR3 nucleotides: TGCGCCAGCAGCTTGGGACTAGCGTCTAACACCGGGGAGCTGTTTTTT.

V and J are TRBV5-1 and TRBJ2-1, with TRBD1 as a possible D gene (5 bases). The CDR3 spans 13 residues. Trimming shortened V by 4 bases and J by 8 bases, and 13 bases separated the two germline ends. CDR1 and CDR2 from the germline V gene are SGHRS and YFSETQ. In DNA form, the CDR3 reads TGCGCCAGCAGCAGTCAACAGGCTTATGAGCAGTTCTTC. Amino acid sequence: CASSSQQAYEQFF.

This clone has a single count. The chain has TRBV6-1 and TRBJ1-1; D is ambiguous. The V gene lost 0 bases and the J gene lost 11 bases, with 7 bases spanning the gap. Per the germline V gene, CDR1 is MNHNS and CDR2 is SASEGT. This CDR3 contains 11 residues. The CDR3 DNA reads TGTGCCAGCAGTGAAGCCCCGTGGGCTTTCTTT. Translated, it gives CASSEAPWAFF.

The chain links TRBV2 to TRBJ2-1; D not resolved. V was pared by 5 bases and J by 0 bases, with 11 bases between. The CDR3 spans 15 residues. From germline, CDR1 is SNHLY and CDR2 FYNNEI. CDR3 loop: CASSPEGSSYNEQFF. For the CDR3, the DNA is TGTGCCAGCAGTCCCGAAGGCAGCTCCTACAATGAGCAGTTCTTC. The complete variable domain, with remaining parts taken from reference TRBV2 and TRBJ2-1, reads EPEVTQTPSHQVTQMGQEVILRCVPISNHLYFYWYRQILGQKVEFLVSFYNNEISEKSEIFDDQFSVERPDGSNFTLKIRSTKLEDSAMYFCASSPEGSSYNEQFFGPGTRLTVL.

The genes are TRBV6-6 and TRBJ2-6; D is perhaps TRBD1 or TRBD2 (6 bases each). In germline, CDR1 is MNHNY, CDR2 SVGAGI (reference sequence). The germline V and J ends were trimmed by 5 bases and 0 bases, with 14 bases remaining between them. The CDR3 extends over 17 amino acids. CDR3 DNA sequence: TGTGCCAGCAGTCTCGTTTGGGGGGCCTCTGGGGCCAACGTCCTGACTTTC. Protein: CASSLVWGASGANVLTF.

Note on this clone: Within the sample, other DNA sequences also encode this same CDR3. The chain is built from TRBV5-1 and TRBJ2-2; no reliable D call. The CDR3 is 14 amino acids. Trimming pared 0 bases from V and 1 base from J, leaving 4 bases between. Germline V lookup: CDR1 SGHRS, CDR2 YFSETQ. The CDR3 sequence: CASSLGGNTGELFF. The CDR3 DNA sequence: TGCGCCAGCAGCTTGGGGGGGAACACCGGGGAGCTGTTTTTT.

This sequence joins TRBV6-6 and TRBJ1-3; the match to TRBD1 covers 7 bases. CDR1 and CDR2 (germline): MNHNY, SVGAGI (reference sequence). CDR3 size: 16 residues. With 6 bases clipped from V and 3 bases from J, the junction kept 11 bases outside the gene matches. The CDR3 DNA sequence: TGTGCCAGCAGCAACCCAGGGGGGTTCAGTGGAAACACCATATATTTT. Translation gives CASSNPGGFSGNTIYF.

The V call is TRBV5-1, the J call TRBJ2-3; unclear D gene. CDR1 and CDR2 from the germline V gene are SGHRS and YFSETQ. The V and J ends lost 0 bases and 5 bases respectively, with 10 bases between them. This CDR3 spans 14 amino acids. DNA for the CDR3: TGCGCCAGCAGCTTGGGACTGGGTGAAGATACGCAGTATTTT. Encoded protein: CASSLGLGEDTQYF.